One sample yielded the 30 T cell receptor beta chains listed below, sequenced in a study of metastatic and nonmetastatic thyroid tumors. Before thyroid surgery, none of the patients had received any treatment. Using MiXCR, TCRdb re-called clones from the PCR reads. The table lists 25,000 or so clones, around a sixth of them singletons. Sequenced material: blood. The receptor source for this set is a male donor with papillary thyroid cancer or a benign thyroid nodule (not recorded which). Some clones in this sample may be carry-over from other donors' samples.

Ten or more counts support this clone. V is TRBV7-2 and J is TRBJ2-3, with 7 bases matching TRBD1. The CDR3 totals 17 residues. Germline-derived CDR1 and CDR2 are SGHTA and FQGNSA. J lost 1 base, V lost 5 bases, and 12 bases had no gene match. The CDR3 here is CASSLGAQGVGTDTQYF. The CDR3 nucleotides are TGTGCCAGCAGCCTAGGGGCGCAGGGGGTCGGCACAGATACGCAGTATTTT. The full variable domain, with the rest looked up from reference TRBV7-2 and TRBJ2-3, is GAGVSQSPSNKVTEKGKDVELRCDPISGHTALYWYRQSLGQGLEFLIYFQGNSAPDKSGLPSDRFSAERTGGSVSTLTIQRTQQEDSAVYLCASSLGAQGVGTDTQYFGPGTRLTVL.

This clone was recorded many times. DNA for the CDR3: TGTGCCAGCTCACCACTGGGACAGGTGGACACCGGGGAGCTGTTTTTT. Translated: CASSPLGQVDTGELFF. The rearrangement uses TRBV18 and TRBJ2-2; 8 bases fit TRBD1. Trimming at V came to 1 base and at J to 3 bases, leaving 4 bases not matched to a gene. The germline gives CDR1 KGHSH, CDR2 LQKENI. This CDR3 is 16 amino acids long.

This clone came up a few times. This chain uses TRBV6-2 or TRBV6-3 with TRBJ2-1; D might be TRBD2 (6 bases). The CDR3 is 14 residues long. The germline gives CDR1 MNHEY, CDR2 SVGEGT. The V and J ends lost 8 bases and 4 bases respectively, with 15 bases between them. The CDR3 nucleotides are TGTGCCAGCTTATCGCGGGACGGTTACAATGAGCAGTTCTTC. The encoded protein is CASLSRDGYNEQFF.

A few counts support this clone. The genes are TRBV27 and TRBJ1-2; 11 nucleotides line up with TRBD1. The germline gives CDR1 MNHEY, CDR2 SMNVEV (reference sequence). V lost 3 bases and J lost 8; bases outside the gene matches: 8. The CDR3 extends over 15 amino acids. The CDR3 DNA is TGTGCCAGCAGTTTCGTCGGACAGGGGGCGCGGGGCTACACCTTC. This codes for CASSFVGQGARGYTF.

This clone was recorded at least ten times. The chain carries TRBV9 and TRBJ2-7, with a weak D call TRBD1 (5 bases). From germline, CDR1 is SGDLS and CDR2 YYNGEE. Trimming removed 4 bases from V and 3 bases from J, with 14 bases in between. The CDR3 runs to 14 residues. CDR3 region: CASSRDPDSYEQYF. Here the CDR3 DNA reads TGTGCCAGCAGCCGCGACCCCGACAGCTACGAGCAGTACTTC.

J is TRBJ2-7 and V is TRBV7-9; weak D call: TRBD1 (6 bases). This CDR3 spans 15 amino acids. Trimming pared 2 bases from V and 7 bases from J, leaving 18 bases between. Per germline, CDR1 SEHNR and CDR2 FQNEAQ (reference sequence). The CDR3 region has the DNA TGTGCCAGCAGCTTACCCCGCCCCGGGACATCAGAGCAGTACTTC. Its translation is CASSLPRPGTSEQYF.

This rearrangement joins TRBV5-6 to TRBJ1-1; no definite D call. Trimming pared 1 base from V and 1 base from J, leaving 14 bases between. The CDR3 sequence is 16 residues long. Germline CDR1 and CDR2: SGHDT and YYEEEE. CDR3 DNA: TGTGCCAGCAGCTTGCTGGGTGGCTCGGAGAACACTGAAGCTTTCTTT. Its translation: CASSLLGGSENTEAFF.

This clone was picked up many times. Written as DNA, the CDR3 is TGTGCCAGTAGTATAAACCAGATTTCCTACAATGAGCAGTTCTTC. Protein sequence: CASSINQISYNEQFF. This chain joins TRBV19 and TRBJ2-1; D remains unclear. The V and J ends lost 2 bases and 1 base respectively, with 9 bases between them. The CDR3 sequence is 15 residues long. Germline lookup yields CDR1 LNHDA and CDR2 SQIVND (reference sequence).

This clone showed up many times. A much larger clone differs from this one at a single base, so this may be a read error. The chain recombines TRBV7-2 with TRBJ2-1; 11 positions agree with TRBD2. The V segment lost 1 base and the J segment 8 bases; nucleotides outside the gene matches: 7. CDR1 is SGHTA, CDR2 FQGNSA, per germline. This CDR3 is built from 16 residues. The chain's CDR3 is CASSLDQLAGAHEQFF. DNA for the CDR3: TGTGCCAGCAGCTTAGACCAACTAGCGGGAGCACATGAGCAGTTCTTC.

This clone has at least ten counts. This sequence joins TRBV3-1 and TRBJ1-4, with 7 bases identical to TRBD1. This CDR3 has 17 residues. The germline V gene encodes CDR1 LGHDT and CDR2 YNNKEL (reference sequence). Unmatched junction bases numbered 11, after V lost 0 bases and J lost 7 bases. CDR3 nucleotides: TGTGCCAGCAGCCAAGACCCAGGACAGGCCGGGAGTGAAAAACTGTTTTTT. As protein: CASSQDPGQAGSEKLFF.

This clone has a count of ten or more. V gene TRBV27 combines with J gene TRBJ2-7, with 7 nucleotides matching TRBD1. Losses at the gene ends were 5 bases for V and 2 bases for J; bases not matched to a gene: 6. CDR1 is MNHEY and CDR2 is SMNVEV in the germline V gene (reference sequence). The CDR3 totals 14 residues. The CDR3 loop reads CASSRQGGTYEQYF. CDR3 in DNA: TGTGCCAGCAGTCGACAGGGCGGAACCTACGAGCAGTACTTC.

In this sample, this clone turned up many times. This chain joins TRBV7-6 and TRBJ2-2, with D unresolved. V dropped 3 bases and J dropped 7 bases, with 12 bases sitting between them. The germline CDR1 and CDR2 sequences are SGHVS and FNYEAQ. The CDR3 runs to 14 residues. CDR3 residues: CASSLAPADGELFF. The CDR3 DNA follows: TGTGCCAGCAGCTTGGCACCGGCTGACGGGGAGCTGTTTTTT.

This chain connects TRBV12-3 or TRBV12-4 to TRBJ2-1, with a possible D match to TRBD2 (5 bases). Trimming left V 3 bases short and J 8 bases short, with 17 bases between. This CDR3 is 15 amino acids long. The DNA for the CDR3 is TGTGCCAGCAGTTTTAAGGGAGAGTTTTTAGATGAGCAGTTCTTC. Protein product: CASSFKGEFLDEQFF.

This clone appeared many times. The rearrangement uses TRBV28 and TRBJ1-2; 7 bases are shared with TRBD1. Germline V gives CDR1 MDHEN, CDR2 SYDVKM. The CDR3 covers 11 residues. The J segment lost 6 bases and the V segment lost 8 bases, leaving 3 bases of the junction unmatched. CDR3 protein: CASGTDNGYTF. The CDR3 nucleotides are TGTGCCAGCGGGACAGATAATGGCTACACCTTC.

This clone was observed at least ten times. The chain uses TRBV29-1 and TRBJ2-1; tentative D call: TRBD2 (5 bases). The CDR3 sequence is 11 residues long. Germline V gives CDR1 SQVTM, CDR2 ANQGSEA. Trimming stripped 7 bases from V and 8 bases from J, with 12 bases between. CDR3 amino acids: CSAPGGDEQFF. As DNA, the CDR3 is TGCAGCGCGCCTGGAGGCGATGAGCAGTTCTTC.

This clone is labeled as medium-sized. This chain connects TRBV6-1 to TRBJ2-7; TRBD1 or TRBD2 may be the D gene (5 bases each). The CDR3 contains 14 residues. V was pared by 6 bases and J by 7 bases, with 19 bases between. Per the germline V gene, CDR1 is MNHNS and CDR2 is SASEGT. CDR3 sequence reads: CASRGTLGLGEQYF. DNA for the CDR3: TGTGCCAGCAGGGGGACCTTGGGGCTGGGGGAGCAGTACTTC.

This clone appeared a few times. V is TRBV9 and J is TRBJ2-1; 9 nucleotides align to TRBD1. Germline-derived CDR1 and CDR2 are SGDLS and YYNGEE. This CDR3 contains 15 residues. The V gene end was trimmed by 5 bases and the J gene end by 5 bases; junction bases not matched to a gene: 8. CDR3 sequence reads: CASSLRDRAHNEQFF. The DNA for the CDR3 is TGTGCCAGCAGTCTCCGGGACAGGGCTCACAATGAGCAGTTCTTC.

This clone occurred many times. CDR3 in amino acids: CASSAGQGPFYGYTF. CDR3 DNA: TGTGCCAGCAGTGCCGGGCAGGGACCATTTTATGGCTACACCTTC. The V gene is TRBV27, the J gene TRBJ1-2, with TRBD1 as a possible D gene (5 bases). CDR1 MNHEY and CDR2 SMNVEV come from the germline V gene (reference sequence). Trimming removed 5 bases at V and 5 bases at J, with 18 bases between. The CDR3 loop spans 15 amino acids.

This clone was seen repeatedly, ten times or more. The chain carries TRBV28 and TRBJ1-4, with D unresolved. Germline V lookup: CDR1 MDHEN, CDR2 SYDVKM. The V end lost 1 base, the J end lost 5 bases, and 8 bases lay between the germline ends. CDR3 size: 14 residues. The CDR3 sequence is CASSLSQTNEKLFF. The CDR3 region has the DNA TGTGCCAGCAGTTTATCACAGACAAATGAAAAACTGTTTTTT. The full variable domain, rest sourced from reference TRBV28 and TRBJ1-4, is DVKVTQSSRYLVKRTGEKVFLECVQDMDHENMFWYRQDPGLGLRLIYFSYDVKMKEKGDIPEGYSVSREKKERFSLILESASTNQTSMYLCASSLSQTNEKLFFGSGTQLSVL.

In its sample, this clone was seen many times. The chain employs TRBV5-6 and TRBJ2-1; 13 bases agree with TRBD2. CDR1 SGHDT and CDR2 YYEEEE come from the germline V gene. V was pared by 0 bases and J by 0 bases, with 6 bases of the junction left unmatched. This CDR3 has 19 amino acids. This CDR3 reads CASSLGLAGGPSSYNEQFF. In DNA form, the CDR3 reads TGTGCCAGCAGCTTGGGACTAGCGGGAGGTCCGAGCTCCTACAATGAGCAGTTCTTC. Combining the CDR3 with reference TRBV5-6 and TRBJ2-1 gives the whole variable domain DAGVTQSPTHLIKTRGQQVTLRCSPKSGHDTVSWYQQALGQGPQFIFQYYEEEERQRGNFPDRFSGHQFPNYSSELNVNALLLGDSALYLCASSLGLAGGPSSYNEQFFGPGTRLTVL.

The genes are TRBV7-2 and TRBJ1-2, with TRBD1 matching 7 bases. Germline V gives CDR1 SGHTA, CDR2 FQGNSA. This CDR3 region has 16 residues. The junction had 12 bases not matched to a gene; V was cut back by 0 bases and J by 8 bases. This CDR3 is CASSLAPRQGEGGYTF. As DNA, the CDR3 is TGTGCCAGCAGCTTAGCCCCCCGACAGGGTGAGGGCGGCTACACCTTC.

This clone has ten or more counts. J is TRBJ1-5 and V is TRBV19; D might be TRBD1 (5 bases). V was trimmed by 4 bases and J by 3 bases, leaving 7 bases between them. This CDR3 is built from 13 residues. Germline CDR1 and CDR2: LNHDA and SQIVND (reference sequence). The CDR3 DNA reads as TGTGCCAGTAGTAGCAGGGTCAATCAGCCCCAGCATTTT. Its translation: CASSSRVNQPQHF.

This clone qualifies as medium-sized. In DNA form, the CDR3 reads TGCAGCGTTGAAGTATTTGGAGGGAACTACGAGCAGTACTTC. Amino acids: CSVEVFGGNYEQYF. V is TRBV29-1 and J is TRBJ2-7; D may be TRBD2 (6 bases). V was pared by 1 base and J by 3 bases, with 13 bases between. Germline loops: CDR1 SQVTM, CDR2 ANQGSEA. This CDR3 comprises 14 residues.

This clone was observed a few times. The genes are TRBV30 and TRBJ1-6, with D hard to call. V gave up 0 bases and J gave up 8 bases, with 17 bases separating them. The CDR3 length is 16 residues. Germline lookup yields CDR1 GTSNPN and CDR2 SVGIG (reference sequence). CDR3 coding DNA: TGTGCCTGGAGTGTGTTCGGATCGGGAGGATATTCACCCCTCCACTTT. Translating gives CAWSVFGSGGYSPLHF.

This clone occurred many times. The CDR3 coding sequence is TGCGCCAGCAGCCAAGGGTGGGGCGGGGTAGGGGAGACCCAGTACTTC. Translation: CASSQGWGGVGETQYF. The chain recombines TRBV4-1 with TRBJ2-5; a weak D match, TRBD2 (6 bases). This CDR3 region has 16 residues. CDR1 and CDR2 from the germline V gene are MGHRA and YSYEKL. Trimming took off 1 base at V and 5 bases at J, with 17 bases between the two ends.

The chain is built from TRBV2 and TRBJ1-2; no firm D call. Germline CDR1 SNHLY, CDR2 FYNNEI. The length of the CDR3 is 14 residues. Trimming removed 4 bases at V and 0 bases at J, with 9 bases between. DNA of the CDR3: TGTGCCAGCAGTGGGGATAGCACTAACTATGGCTACACCTTC. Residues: CASSGDSTNYGYTF.

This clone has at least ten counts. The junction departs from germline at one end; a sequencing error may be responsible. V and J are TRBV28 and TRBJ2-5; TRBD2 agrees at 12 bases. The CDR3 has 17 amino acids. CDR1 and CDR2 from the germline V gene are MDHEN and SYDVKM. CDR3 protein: CAGSSLAGGPREETQYF. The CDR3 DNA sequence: TGTGCCGGCAGTTCTCTAGCGGGAGGGCCGAGGGAAGAGACCCAGTACTTC.

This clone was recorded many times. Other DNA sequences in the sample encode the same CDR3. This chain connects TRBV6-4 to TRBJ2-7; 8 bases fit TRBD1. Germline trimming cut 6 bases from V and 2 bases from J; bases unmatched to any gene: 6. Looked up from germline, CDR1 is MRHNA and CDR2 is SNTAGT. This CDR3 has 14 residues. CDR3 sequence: CASSPSTGAYEQYF. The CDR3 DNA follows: TGTGCCAGCAGCCCCTCGACAGGGGCCTACGAGCAGTACTTC.

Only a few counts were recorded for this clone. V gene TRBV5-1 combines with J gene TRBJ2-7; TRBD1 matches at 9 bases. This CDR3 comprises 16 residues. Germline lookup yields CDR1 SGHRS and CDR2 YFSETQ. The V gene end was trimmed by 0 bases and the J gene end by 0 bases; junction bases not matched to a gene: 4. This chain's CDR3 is CASSLAGTGSSYEQYF. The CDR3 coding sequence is TGCGCCAGCAGCTTGGCCGGGACAGGGAGCTCCTACGAGCAGTACTTC.

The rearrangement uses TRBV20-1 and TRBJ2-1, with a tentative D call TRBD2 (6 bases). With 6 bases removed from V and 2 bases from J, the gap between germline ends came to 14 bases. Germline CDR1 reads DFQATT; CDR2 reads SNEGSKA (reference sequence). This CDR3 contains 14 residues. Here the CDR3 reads CSARRGTTYNEQFF. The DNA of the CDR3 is TGCAGTGCCCGGCGGGGTACAACCTACAATGAGCAGTTCTTC.